This T cell receptor (beta chain) appears in the sequencing data of a study of CD8 T cells in Susac syndrome. Study findings and constraints: As acknowledged by the study, its TCR sequencing and HLA analysis included a relatively small number of individuals.

Sequencing of TCR beta was carried out in blood CD8+ and CD4+ T cells. The study used treatment-naive patients who had stable or active relapsing-remitting disease as multiple sclerosis controls. After extraction with the RNeasy kit, roughly 0.5 to 1 ug of the RNA was reverse transcribed using random hexamers. The CDR3 of TCR beta was amplified by immunoSEQ multiplex PCR across 54 Vbeta and 13 Jbeta. TCRdb ran MiXCR on the immunoSEQ multiplex PCR reads and lists one entry per CDR3 protein. The sample lists about 180,000 distinct CDR3 sequences, approximately 95% occurring once. With regard to this clonotype: Its antigen is currently unknown.

CDR3 length equals 15 residues. CDR1 is MNHEY and CDR2 is SMNVEV in the germline V gene (reference sequence). V lost 0 bases, J lost 3 bases, and 12 bases lay in between. The sequencing input was CD8+ T cells from PBMCs. This TCR was sampled from a human donor with multiple sclerosis. The chain carries TRBV27 and TRBJ2-7; possibly TRBD1 or TRBD2 for D (5 bases each). CDR3 bases: TGTGCCAGCAGTTTATCGCTCGGGACGAGCTACGAGCAGTACTTC. Translated, it gives CASSLSLGTSYEQYF.